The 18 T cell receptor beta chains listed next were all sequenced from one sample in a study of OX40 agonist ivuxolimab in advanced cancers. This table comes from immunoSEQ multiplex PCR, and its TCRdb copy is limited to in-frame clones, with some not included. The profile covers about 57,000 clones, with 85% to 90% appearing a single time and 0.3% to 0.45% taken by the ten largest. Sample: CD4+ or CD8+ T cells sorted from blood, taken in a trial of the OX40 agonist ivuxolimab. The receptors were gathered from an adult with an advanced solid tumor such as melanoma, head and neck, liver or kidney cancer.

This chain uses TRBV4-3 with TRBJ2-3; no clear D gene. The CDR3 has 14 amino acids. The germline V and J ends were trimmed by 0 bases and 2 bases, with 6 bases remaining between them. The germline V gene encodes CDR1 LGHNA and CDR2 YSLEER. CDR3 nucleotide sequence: TGCGCCAGCAGCCAAGAAACATACACAGATACGCAGTATTTT. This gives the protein CASSQETYTDTQYF.

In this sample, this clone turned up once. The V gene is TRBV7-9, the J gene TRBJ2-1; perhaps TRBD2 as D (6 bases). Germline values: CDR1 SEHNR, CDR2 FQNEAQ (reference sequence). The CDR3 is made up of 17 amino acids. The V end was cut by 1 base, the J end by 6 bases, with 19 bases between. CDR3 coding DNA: TGTGCCAGCAGCTTAGGGGCCCTTGGAGGGGCTAGCAATGAGCAGTTCTTC. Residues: CASSLGALGGASNEQFF.

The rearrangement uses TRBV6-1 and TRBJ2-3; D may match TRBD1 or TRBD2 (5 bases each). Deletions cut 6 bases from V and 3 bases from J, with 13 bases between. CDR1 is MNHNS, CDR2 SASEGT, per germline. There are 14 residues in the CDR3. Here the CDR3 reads CASRPGPDTDTQYF. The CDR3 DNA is TGTGCCAGCAGGCCGGGACCGGATACAGATACGCAGTATTTT.

CDR3 in amino acids: CAILSGNTDTQYF. The CDR3 nucleotides are TGTGCCATACTGAGCGGGAACACAGATACGCAGTATTTT. This chain connects TRBV6-1 to TRBJ2-3; 7 bases match TRBD2. V shed 10 bases and J 2 bases; nucleotides not matched to a gene: 6. The germline V gene has CDR1 MNHNS and CDR2 SASEGT. This CDR3 is 13 amino acids long.

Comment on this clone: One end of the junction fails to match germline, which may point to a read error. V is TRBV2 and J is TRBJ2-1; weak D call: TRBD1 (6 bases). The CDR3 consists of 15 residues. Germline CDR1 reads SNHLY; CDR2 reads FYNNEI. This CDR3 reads CASTEGSGAYNEQFF. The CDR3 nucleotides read TGTGCCAGCACTGAAGGGTCAGGGGCATACAATGAGCAGTTCTTC.

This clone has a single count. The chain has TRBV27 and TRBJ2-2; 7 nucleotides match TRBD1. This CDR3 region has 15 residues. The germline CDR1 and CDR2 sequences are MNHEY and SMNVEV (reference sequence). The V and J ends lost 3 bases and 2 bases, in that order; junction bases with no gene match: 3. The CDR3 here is CASSFNRGNTGELFF. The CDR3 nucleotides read TGTGCCAGCAGTTTTAACAGGGGTAACACCGGGGAGCTGTTTTTT.

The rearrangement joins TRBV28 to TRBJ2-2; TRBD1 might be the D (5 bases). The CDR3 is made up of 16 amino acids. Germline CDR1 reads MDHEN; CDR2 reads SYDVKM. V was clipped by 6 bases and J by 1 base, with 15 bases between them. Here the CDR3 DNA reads TGTGCCAGCAGCCCCCGTGGGGCGAAGAACACCGGGGAGCTGTTTTTT. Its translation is CASSPRGAKNTGELFF.

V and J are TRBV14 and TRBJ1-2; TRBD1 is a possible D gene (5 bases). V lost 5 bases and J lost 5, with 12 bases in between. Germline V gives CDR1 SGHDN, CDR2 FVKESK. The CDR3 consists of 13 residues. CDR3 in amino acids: CASSEGREYGYTF. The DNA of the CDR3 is TGTGCCAGCAGCGAGGGACGGGAATATGGCTACACCTTC.

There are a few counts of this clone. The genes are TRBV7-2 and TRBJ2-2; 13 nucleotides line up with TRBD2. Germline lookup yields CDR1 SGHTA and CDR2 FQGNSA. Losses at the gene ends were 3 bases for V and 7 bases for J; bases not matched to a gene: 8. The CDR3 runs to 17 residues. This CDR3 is CASSFGGLAGYHGELFF. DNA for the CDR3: TGTGCCAGCAGCTTCGGGGGACTAGCGGGATATCACGGGGAGCTGTTTTTT.

The CDR3 DNA is TGTGCCAGCAGCTGGACTAGCGGGACAGATACGCAGTATTTT. Translated, it gives CASSWTSGTDTQYF. V gene TRBV7-2 combines with J gene TRBJ2-3; 11 bases map to TRBD2. V lost 4 bases and J lost 3; bases outside the gene matches: 0. The CDR3 consists of 14 residues. Germline CDR1 and CDR2: SGHTA and FQGNSA.

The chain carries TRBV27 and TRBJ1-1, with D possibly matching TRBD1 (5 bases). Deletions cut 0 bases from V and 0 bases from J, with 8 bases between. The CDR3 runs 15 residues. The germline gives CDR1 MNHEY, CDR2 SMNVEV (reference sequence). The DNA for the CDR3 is TGTGCCAGCAGTTTATCGAGACAGATGAACACTGAAGCTTTCTTT. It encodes CASSLSRQMNTEAFF.

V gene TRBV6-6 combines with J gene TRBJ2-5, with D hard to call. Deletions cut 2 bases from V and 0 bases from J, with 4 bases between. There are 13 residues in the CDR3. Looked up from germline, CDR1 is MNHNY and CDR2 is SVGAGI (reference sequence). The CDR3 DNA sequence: TGTGCCAGCAGTTACAGGAACCAAGAGACCCAGTACTTC. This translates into CASSYRNQETQYF.

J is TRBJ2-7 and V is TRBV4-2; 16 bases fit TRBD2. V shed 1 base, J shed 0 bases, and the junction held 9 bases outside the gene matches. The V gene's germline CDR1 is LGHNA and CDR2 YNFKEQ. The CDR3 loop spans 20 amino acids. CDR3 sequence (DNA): TGTGCCAGCAGCCAAGCCCCCGGGACTAGCGGGGGGGCGAGCTCCTACGAGCAGTACTTC. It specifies CASSQAPGTSGGASSYEQYF.

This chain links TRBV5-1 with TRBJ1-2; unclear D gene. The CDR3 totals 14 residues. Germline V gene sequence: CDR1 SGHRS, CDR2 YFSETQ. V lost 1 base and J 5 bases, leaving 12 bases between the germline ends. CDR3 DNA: TGCGCCAGCAGCTTGTTGGAGGTGGGTTATGGCTACACCTTC. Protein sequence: CASSLLEVGYGYTF. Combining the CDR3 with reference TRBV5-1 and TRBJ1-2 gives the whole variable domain KAGVTQTPRYLIKTRGQQVTLSCSPISGHRSVSWYQQTPGQGLQFLFEYFSETQRNKGNFPGRFSGRQFSNSRSEMNVSTLELGDSALYLCASSLLEVGYGYTFGSGTRLTVV.

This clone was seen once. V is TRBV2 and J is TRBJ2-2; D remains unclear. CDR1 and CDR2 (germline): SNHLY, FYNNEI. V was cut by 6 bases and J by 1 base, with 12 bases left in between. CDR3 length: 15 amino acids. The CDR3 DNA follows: TGTGCCAGCAGAGAACGGGCTCTGAACACCGGGGAGCTGTTTTTT. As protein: CASRERALNTGELFF.

The CDR3, as DNA: TGTGCCATCAGTGTTAGGCAGGGGGCCAATCAGCCCCAGCATTTT. This encodes CAISVRQGANQPQHF. The J gene is TRBJ1-5, the V gene TRBV10-3; 8 nucleotides match TRBD1. The CDR3 length is 15 residues. The germline V gene encodes CDR1 ENHRY and CDR2 SYGVKD. With 4 bases clipped from V and 3 bases from J, the junction kept 5 bases outside the gene matches.

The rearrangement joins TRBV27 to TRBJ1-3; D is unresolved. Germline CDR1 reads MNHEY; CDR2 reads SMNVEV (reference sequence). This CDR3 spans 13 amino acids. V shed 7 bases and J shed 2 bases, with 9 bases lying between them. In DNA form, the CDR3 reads TGTGCCAGCACAGCCGGGCCTGGAAACACCATATATTTT. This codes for CASTAGPGNTIYF.

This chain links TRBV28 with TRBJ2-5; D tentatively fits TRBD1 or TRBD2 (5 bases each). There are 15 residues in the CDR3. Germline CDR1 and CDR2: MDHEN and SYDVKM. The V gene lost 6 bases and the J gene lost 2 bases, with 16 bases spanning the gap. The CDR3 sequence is CASRWGIRAQETQYF. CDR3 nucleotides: TGTGCCAGCAGGTGGGGGATTAGGGCTCAAGAGACCCAGTACTTC.